The rows below give T cell receptor beta chains drawn from one sample of a study of regulatory and conventional T cells in RAG deficiency. Assay used: immunoSEQ multiplex PCR; TCRdb lists only in-frame clones, some missing. In the table there are 25,000 to 35,000 clones, around nine tenths of which are singletons. The same sample was also studied in work on regulatory T cells.

Sequencing used Tregs sorted from blood. These receptors all come from a human donor in good health. The CDR3 runs from the conserved cysteine through the conserved F or W. A D gene is named only where the DNA matches it firmly. Expanded clones get a size class; other rows say once, few or many, or leave the size out.

clone_size	d_call	v_call	j_call	cdr3_aa	cdr3_nt
-	-	TRBV5-8	TRBJ1-5	CASSLFRGDYQPQHF	TGTGCCAGCAGCTTGTTCAGGGGAGATTATCAGCCCCAGCATTTT
-	TRBD2	TRBV6-5	TRBJ2-1	CASSSRRGGHNEQFF	TGTGCCAGCAGTTCTCGGCGGGGGGGCCACAATGAGCAGTTCTTC
-	TRBD1	TRBV7-9	TRBJ2-7	CASSFTGGSVYEQYF	TGTGCCAGCAGCTTTACAGGGGGCTCGGTCTACGAGCAGTACTTC
-	TRBD1	TRBV10-3	TRBJ2-3	CAIRKYRGEGTDTQYF	TGTGCCATCAGAAAATACAGGGGCGAAGGAACAGATACGCAGTATTTT
-	-	TRBV6-5	TRBJ2-3	CASSYRRTYADTQYF	TGTGCCAGCAGCTACAGGAGGACATACGCGGATACGCAGTATTTT
-	-	TRBV19	TRBJ1-4	CASSIGGASEKLFF	TGTGCCAGTAGTATCGGTGGGGCCAGTGAAAAACTGTTTTTT
once	-	TRBV7-3	TRBJ1-1	CASSLHRENTEAFF	TGTGCCAGCAGCTTACACCGGGAGAACACTGAAGCTTTCTTT
-	-	TRBV5-5	TRBJ1-5	CASSPGQLYSNQPQHF	TGTGCCAGCAGCCCTGGACAACTCTATAGCAATCAGCCCCAGCATTTT
once	-	TRBV5-6	TRBJ1-1	CASSVNRGVSEHEAFF	TGTGCCAGCAGCGTAAACCGAGGGGTGAGCGAACATGAAGCCTTCTTT
-	TRBD1	TRBV6-6	TRBJ1-5	CASSPTGGNQPQHF	TGTGCCAGCAGTCCGACAGGGGGCAATCAGCCCCAGCATTTT